This T cell receptor (beta chain) was recorded in a study of cytomegalovirus exposure and HLA in healthy donors. Broader study findings: Segments of the TCR beta V type were, in most cases, productive about 87% or about 30% of the time in an earlier analysis. Among donors in an Asian-associated ancestry cluster, a later analysis reportedly found fewer N-insertions than the roughly 680-donor mean. Indistinguishable V segments, including TRBV6-2 and TRBV6-3, were excluded. It was only CMV serostatus that was available as immune exposure information.

This clone has just a few counts. Its antigen is still unknown. PCR used 60 Vbeta primers and 13 Jbeta primers. Repertoires were generated with immunoSEQ multiplex PCR, while TCRdb's copy carries only in-frame clones and drops some. The table lists about 180,000 clones, roughly three quarters of them singletons, with roughly 3% in the top ten. Germline loops: CDR1 SGHTA, CDR2 FQGNSA. After removal of 3 bases from V and 9 bases from J, the junction contained 5 bases not matched to a gene. The CDR3 totals 14 residues. The receptor was isolated from a male donor in good health and CMV-seronegative. The chain has TRBV7-2 and TRBJ2-1, with 10 positions matching TRBD2. Sequenced: PBMCs. Here the CDR3 reads CASSFSSGGREQFF. The DNA for the CDR3 is TGTGCCAGCAGCTTTTCTAGCGGGGGCCGTGAGCAGTTCTTC.